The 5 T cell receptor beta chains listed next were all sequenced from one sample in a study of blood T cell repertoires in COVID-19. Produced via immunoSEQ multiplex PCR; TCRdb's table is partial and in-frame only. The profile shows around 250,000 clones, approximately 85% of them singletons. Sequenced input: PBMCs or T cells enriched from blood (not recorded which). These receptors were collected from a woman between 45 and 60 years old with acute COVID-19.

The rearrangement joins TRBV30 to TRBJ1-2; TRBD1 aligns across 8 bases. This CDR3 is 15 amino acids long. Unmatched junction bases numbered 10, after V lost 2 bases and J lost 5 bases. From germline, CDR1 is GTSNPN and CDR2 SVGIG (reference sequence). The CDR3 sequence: CAWSPGRQGTYGYTF. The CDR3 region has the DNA TGTGCCTGGAGTCCAGGCCGACAGGGGACATATGGCTACACCTTC.

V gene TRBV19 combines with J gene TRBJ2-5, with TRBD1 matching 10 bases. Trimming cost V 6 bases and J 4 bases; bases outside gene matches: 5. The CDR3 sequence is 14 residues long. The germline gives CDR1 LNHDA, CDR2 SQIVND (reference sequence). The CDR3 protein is CASSLGTGVETQYF. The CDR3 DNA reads TGTGCCAGTAGCCTCGGGACAGGGGTAGAGACCCAGTACTTC.

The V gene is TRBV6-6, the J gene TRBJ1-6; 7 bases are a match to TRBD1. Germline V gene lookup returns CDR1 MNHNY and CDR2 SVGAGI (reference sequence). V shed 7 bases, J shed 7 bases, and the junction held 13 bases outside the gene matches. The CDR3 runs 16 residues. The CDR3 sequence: CASTLPSGQKNSPLHF. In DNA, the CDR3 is TGTGCCAGCACCCTACCCTCGGGACAGAAAAATTCACCCCTCCACTTT.

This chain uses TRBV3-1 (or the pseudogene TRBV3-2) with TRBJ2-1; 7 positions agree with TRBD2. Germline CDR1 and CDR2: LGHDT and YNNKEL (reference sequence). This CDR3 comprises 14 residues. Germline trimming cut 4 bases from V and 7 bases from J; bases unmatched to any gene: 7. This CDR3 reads CASSLREGRNEQFF. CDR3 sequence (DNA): TGTGCCAGCAGCCTGAGGGAGGGGAGGAATGAGCAGTTCTTC.

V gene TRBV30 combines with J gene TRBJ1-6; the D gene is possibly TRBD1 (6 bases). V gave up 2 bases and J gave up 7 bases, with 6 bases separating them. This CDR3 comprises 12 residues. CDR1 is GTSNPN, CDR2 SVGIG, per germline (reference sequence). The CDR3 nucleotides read TGTGCCTGGAGTACAGGGAATTCACCCCTCCACTTT. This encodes CAWSTGNSPLHF. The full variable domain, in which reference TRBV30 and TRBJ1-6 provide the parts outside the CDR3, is SQTIHQWPATLVQPVGSPLSLECTVEGTSNPNLYWYRQAAGRGLQLLFYSVGIGQISSEVPQNLSASRPQDRQFILSSKKLLLSDSGFYLCAWSTGNSPLHFGNGTRLTVT.